The rows below give T cell receptor beta chains drawn from one sample of a study of blood T cell repertoires in COVID-19. Profiled with immunoSEQ multiplex PCR; TCRdb holds only in-frame clones, not every one. Counted here are about 140,000 clones, under 85% occurring once; the ten biggest clones make up about 9.3%. Sequencing was done on a sample of peripheral blood. The receptor source for this set is an elderly woman in a cohort sampled during active or convalescent COVID-19. CDR3s include the opening cysteine and the closing phenylalanine or tryptophan. Each record gives: V gene, D gene, J gene, CDR3 protein, CDR3 DNA. A D gene is named only where the DNA matches it firmly.

v_call: TRBV5-1
d_call: .
j_call: TRBJ1-2
cdr3_aa: CASSLDGVGYGYTF
cdr3_nt: TGCGCCAGCAGCTTGGACGGGGTGGGCTATGGCTACACCTTC

v_call: TRBV7-9
d_call: .
j_call: TRBJ2-7
cdr3_aa: CASSSRGEQYF
cdr3_nt: TGTGCCAGCAGCTCGAGAGGCGAGCAGTACTTC

v_call: TRBV7-9
d_call: .
j_call: TRBJ1-2
cdr3_aa: CASSAQLYGYTF
cdr3_nt: TGTGCCAGCAGCGCACAGCTATATGGCTACACCTTC

v_call: TRBV6-5
d_call: .
j_call: TRBJ2-5
cdr3_aa: CASSTGKQETQYF
cdr3_nt: TGTGCCAGCAGCACAGGGAAGCAAGAGACCCAGTACTTC

v_call: TRBV29-1
d_call: .
j_call: TRBJ1-1
cdr3_aa: CSVDHRSDTEAFF
cdr3_nt: TGCAGCGTTGACCACCGTTCGGACACTGAAGCTTTCTTT

v_call: TRBV13
d_call: TRBD2
j_call: TRBJ2-1
cdr3_aa: CASSKTSGGYNEQFF
cdr3_nt: TGTGCCAGCAGCAAGACTAGCGGGGGGTACAATGAGCAGTTCTTC

v_call: TRBV10-3
d_call: TRBD1
j_call: TRBJ1-2
cdr3_aa: CAISGGQGYGYTF
cdr3_nt: TGTGCCATCAGTGGGGGACAGGGATATGGCTACACCTTC

v_call: TRBV11-1
d_call: TRBD1
j_call: TRBJ1-1
cdr3_aa: CASSSWGQGANTEAFF
cdr3_nt: TGTGCCAGCAGCTCTTGGGGACAGGGGGCGAACACTGAAGCTTTCTTT

v_call: TRBV18
d_call: .
j_call: TRBJ2-7
cdr3_aa: CASSPKIDSRSFYYEQYF
cdr3_nt: TGTGCCAGCTCACCGAAAATCGACAGCCGAAGCTTTTACTACGAGCAGTACTTC

v_call: TRBV9
d_call: .
j_call: TRBJ2-5
cdr3_aa: CASSVDTGRETQYF
cdr3_nt: TGTGCCAGCAGCGTAGATACAGGGCGGGAGACCCAGTACTTC

v_call: TRBV5-4
d_call: TRBD1
j_call: TRBJ1-1
cdr3_aa: CASSRMDRGQNTEAFF
cdr3_nt: TGTGCCAGCAGCAGAATGGACAGGGGACAGAACACTGAAGCTTTCTTT